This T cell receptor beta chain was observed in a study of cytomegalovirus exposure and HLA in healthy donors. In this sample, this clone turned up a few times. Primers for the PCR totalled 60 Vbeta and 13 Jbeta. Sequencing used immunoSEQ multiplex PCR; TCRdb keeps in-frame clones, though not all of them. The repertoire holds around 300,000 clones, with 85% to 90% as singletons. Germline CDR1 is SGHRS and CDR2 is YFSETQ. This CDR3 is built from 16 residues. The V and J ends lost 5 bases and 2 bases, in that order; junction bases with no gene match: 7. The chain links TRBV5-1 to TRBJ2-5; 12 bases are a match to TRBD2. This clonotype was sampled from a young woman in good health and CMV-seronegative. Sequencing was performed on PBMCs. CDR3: CASSSTSGGPQETQYF. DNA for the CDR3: TGCGCCAGCAGTTCAACTAGCGGGGGGCCGCAAGAGACCCAGTACTTC.